This T cell receptor beta chain was found in a study of T cell responses to AZD1222 COVID-19 vaccine. Germline loops: CDR1 MGHRA, CDR2 YSYEKL. The CDR3 covers 13 residues. The V gene lost 4 bases and the J gene lost 10 bases, with 13 bases spanning the gap. Sequenced by immunoSEQ multiplex PCR; TCRdb stores in-frame clones only, minus some. This sample has about 100,000 clones; about nine tenths occur once, and the top ten carry 1% to 1.5%. This TCR derives from an adult in good health. This sample comprised peripheral blood, obtained on day 0 of AZD1222 vaccination. The chain uses TRBV4-1 and TRBJ1-4; D might be TRBD1 (5 bases). The CDR3: CASSLHVTGKLFF. CDR3 nucleotide sequence: TGCGCCAGCAGCCTACACGTAACAGGAAAACTGTTTTTT.